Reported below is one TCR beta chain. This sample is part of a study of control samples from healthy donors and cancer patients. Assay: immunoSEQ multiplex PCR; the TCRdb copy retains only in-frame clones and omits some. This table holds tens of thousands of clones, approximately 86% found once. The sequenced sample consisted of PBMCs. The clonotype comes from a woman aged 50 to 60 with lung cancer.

The CDR3: CASSLAVWTVKNIQYF. The CDR3 DNA follows: TGTGCCAGCAGCTTAGCTGTATGGACAGTTAAAAACATTCAGTACTTC. The rearrangement joins TRBV11-2 to TRBJ2-4; D perhaps matches TRBD1 (6 bases). The ends were cut back, 1 base at V and 4 bases at J, with 14 bases in the middle. The CDR3 consists of 16 residues. Germline assignment: CDR1 SGHAT and CDR2 FQNNGV.